This T cell receptor beta chain emerged from a study of blood T cell repertoires in COVID-19 (dated by TCRdb to the early 2020s). Notes on the research overall: Collaborator samples came from the United States, Italy and Spain and covered acute and convalescent phases of COVID-19. The prospective study material was composed of cDNA or gDNA derived from T cells, B-cell-depleted T cells, or PBMCs. Deeply sampled blood TCRbeta repertoires from subjects exposed to, actively infected with, or recovered from COVID-19 were included in the dataset. The repertoires were released in a freely available public database meant as a resource for research on the immune response to SARS-CoV-2. The samples were drawn from the first 160 participants of the ongoing ImmuneRACE study and from 1,254 subjects provided by 6 global collaborators. A de-identified subject ID, COVID-19 status, age in years and sex were almost always included in the sample metadata. Where available, HLA class I and class II types were taken from metadata supplied by the sample provider and were not determined by assay-based typing. Study-level results and caveats: Clinical and demographic metadata were provided uncurated, with the amount varying by source and participant.

Based on the germline V gene (reference sequence), the CDR1 and CDR2 sequences are LNHDA and SQIVND. Reading from cysteine to phenylalanine, the CDR3 counts 17 amino acids. The sequence is cut down to CDR3 DNA, 51 bases in frame from base 1. Here V drops 7 bases and J drops 0 bases, and the junction holds 7 bases not matched to any gene. Comments on this clone: This clone's antigen is unknown. No much larger clone is present one base from it, and per-base qualities are unavailable.

The collaborating institutions used their own protocols to collect whole blood in K2EDTA tubes. For TCRbeta analysis, collaborator samples were shipped as frozen whole blood, as isolated PBMCs, or as DNA extracted from either sample type. The immunoSEQ Assay, a bias-controlled multiplex PCR, was used to amplify TCRbeta CDR3 regions from genomic DNA. The study's processing was this. The number of nucleated cells in each sample was estimated from the amplification of reference gene primers within the assay. To quantify the absolute abundance of each unique TCRbeta CDR3 rearrangement, sequence reads were collapsed and filtered. For each sample, productive Simpson clonality was calculated as the square root of Simpson's diversity index over productive rearrangements. TCRdb took this table from immuneACCESS and kept in-frame rearrangements with V and J called. Such tables lack part of the clones; where checked against another copy, unresolved V genes explain under half of the gap, and the rest is unexplained. Clonal size and the V and J genes are those of that table, whereas D and trimming came from the DNA. This sample has 160,000 or so clones in its table, and around 87% of those were observed once. Roughly 15% of the sample is taken by the ten largest.

This TCR derives from a woman aged 40 to 50 with acute or convalescent COVID-19. The sequence joins TRBV19 to TRBJ2-6; 9 nucleotides in the junction match TRBD1. Specimen: peripheral blood. CDR3 loop: CASTYGQGPSGANVLTF. The bases read TGTGCCAGTACCTATGGACAGGGGCCCTCTGGGGCCAACGTCCTGACTTTC.